Below, 3 T cell receptor beta chains from the same sample are listed, as sequenced in a study of regulatory T cells in long-lasting Graves disease. Building of the TCR beta libraries involved iRepertoire HTBI primers and Arm-PCR of CDR3 regions. A single record per CDR3 protein comes from TCRdb applying MiXCR to the multiplex PCR reads. This sample has about 450,000 distinct CDR3 sequences, with 16% found just once. Documented time point: newly diagnosed GD, antithyroid drugs for less than 3 months. Following extraction of RNA from PBMCs, that RNA was used to make the TCR library. The same specimen was also included in a second study, on T cells in Graves' hyperthyroidism and ophthalmopathy.

The specimen was peripheral blood mononuclear cells (PBMCs), collected at new diagnosis, from a patient treated with antithyroid drugs. Receptor source: a woman aged 25 to 39 with Graves disease.

The genes are TRBV19 and TRBJ2-1; 7 nucleotides align to TRBD2. CDR3 size: 16 residues. Germline V gives CDR1 LNHDA, CDR2 SQIVND (reference sequence). V was clipped by 4 bases and J by 1 base; unmatched bases: 7. CDR3 sequence: CASSTIAGLSYNEQFF. CDR3 in DNA: TGTGCCAGTAGTACCATAGCGGGCCTATCCTACAATGAGCAGTTCTTC. The full variable domain, with the rest looked up from reference TRBV19 and TRBJ2-1, is DGGITQSPKYLFRKEGQNVTLSCEQNLNHDAMYWYRQDPGQGLRLIYYSQIVNDFQKGDIAEGYSVSREKKESFPLTVTSAQKNPTAFYLCASSTIAGLSYNEQFFGPGTRLTVL.

This clonotype has just a few counts. This chain uses TRBV7-2 with TRBJ2-7; the D gene could be TRBD1 or TRBD2 (5 bases each). The V end lost 3 bases, the J end lost 4 bases, and 13 bases lay between the germline ends. Germline V gene data show CDR1 as SGHTA and CDR2 as FQGNSA. This CDR3 has 14 amino acids. Written as DNA, the CDR3 is TGTGCCAGCAGCTTCCGGGCTGAGGGGTACGAGCAGTACTTC. Translated: CASSFRAEGYEQYF.

This clonotype has ten or more counts. This sequence joins TRBV13 and TRBJ2-7, with 8 nucleotides matching TRBD2. From germline, CDR1 is PRHDT and CDR2 FYEKMQ (reference sequence). Trimming cost V 2 bases and J 3 bases; bases outside gene matches: 6. The CDR3 is made up of 15 amino acids. The CDR3 is CASSLITSGNYEQYF. Written as DNA, the CDR3 is TGTGCCAGCAGCTTAATCACTAGCGGAAACTACGAGCAGTACTTC. Looking up the rest from reference TRBV13 and TRBJ2-7 gives the full variable domain: AAGVIQSPRHLIKEKRETATLKCYPIPRHDTVYWYQQGPGQDPQFLISFYEKMQSDKGSIPDRFSAQQFSDYHSELNMSSLELGDSALYFCASSLITSGNYEQYFGPGTRLTVT.